The source of this T cell receptor beta chain is a study of technical replicates of blood from several donors. The assay was immunoSEQ multiplex PCR, and TCRdb's table has in-frame clones only and misses some. The repertoire holds around 76,000 clones, with 90% to 95% as singletons. Trimming took 7 bases from V and 9 from J, leaving 16 bases between them. This CDR3 has 13 amino acids. Per the germline V gene, CDR1 is SNHLY and CDR2 is FYNNEI. The source of this sequence is a human donor in good health. Sequenced: T cells isolated from PBMCs. V gene TRBV2 combines with J gene TRBJ1-5, with unresolved D. The CDR3 DNA follows: TGTGCCAGCACGAGGGCTCCAGTGGGGCCCCAGCATTTT. Residues: CASTRAPVGPQHF.